This T cell receptor beta chain stems from a study of cytomegalovirus exposure and HLA in healthy donors. Study-level information: A preliminary data release comprised tens of millions of unique TCRs obtained from HLA-typed donors. Study-level findings and limits: Fewer N-insertions than the 666-donor mean were reportedly shown by an Asian-associated ancestry cluster in a later analysis. For most TCR beta V segments, an earlier analysis put the productive rate at about 87% or about 30% of the time. Near-uniform donor sequencing depth was presumed by presence/absence analyses.

This PCR relied on a set of 60 Vbeta primers and 13 Jbeta primers. Assay: immunoSEQ multiplex PCR; the TCRdb copy retains only in-frame clones and omits some. The repertoire consists of tens of thousands of clones, with around nine tenths occurring once and the leading ten covering 9% to 9.5%. With regard to this clone: Its target is unknown.

V was shortened by 8 bases and J by 4 bases, with 15 bases between the two germline ends. The CDR3 spans 13 residues. Germline V lookup: CDR1 LNHDA, CDR2 SQIVND (reference sequence). The source material was PBMCs. This chain joins TRBV19 and TRBJ2-7; a possible D gene is TRBD1 (5 bases). The clonotype comes from a man aged 25-45 years in good health and CMV-seropositive. CDR3 DNA sequence: TGTGCCAGTTCCCCCCCAGGGTCTTACGAGCAGTACTTC. It specifies CASSPPGSYEQYF.